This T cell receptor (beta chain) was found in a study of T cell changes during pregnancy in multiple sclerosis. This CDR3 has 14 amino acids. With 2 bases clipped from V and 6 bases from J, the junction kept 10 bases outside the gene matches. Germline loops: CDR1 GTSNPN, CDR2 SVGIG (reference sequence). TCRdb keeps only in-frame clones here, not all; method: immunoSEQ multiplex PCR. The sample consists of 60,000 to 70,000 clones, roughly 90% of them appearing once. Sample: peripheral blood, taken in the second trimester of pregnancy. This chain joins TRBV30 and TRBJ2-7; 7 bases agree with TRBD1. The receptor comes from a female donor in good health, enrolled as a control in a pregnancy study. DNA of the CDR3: TGTGCCTGGAGTTACTACAGGGGCAAACCCGAGCAGTACTTC. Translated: CAWSYYRGKPEQYF. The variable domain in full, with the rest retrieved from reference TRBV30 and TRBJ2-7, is SQTIHQWPATLVQPVGSPLSLECTVEGTSNPNLYWYRQAAGRGLQLLFYSVGIGQISSEVPQNLSASRPQDRQFILSSKKLLLSDSGFYLCAWSYYRGKPEQYFGPGTRLTVT.